The 5 T cell receptor beta chains listed next were all sequenced from one sample in a study of T cells after yellow fever vaccination. Each CDR3 protein is one row after TCRdb ran MiXCR on the 5' RACE reads. The sample shows roughly 15,000 distinct CDR3 sequences, over 3.5% of them seen only once. Sample: PBMCs, either bulk or a sorted T-cell subset (CD4+, CD8+, memory, or dextramer-sorted; not recorded which), taken 15 days after the yellow fever booster vaccination. The source of these receptors is a man in his thirties or forties who received the YFV17D yellow fever vaccine.

Many counts were recorded for this clonotype. The V gene is TRBV19, the J gene TRBJ2-1, with a possible D match to TRBD1 (9 bases). Trimming removed 6 bases at V and 8 bases at J, with 17 bases between. This CDR3 has 14 residues. The germline CDR1 and CDR2 sequences are LNHDA and SQIVND (reference sequence). This chain's CDR3 is CASRGTGTRYEQFF. For the CDR3, the DNA is TGTGCCAGTAGAGGGACAGGGACTAGGTATGAGCAGTTCTTC.

This clonotype was recorded a few times. A much larger clone differs from this one at a single base, so this may be a read error. This chain connects TRBV27 to TRBJ2-1; D uncertain. This CDR3 is 11 amino acids long. Germline-derived CDR1 and CDR2 are MNHEY and SMNVEV (reference sequence). CDR3 DNA: TGTGCCAGCAGTCGGCCGGGCCAGCTCATCTTC. It yields the protein CASSRPGQLIF.

This clonotype was seen many times. This sequence joins TRBV12-3 or TRBV12-4 and TRBJ2-7; D may be TRBD1 (5 bases). This CDR3 is built from 15 residues. Trimming took 2 bases from V and 7 from J, leaving 18 bases between them. The CDR3, as DNA: TGTGCCAGCAGTTTACCGAACTTAGGGGCTCCGGAGCAGTACTTC. Amino acids: CASSLPNLGAPEQYF.

This clonotype was observed at least ten times. This chain links TRBV12-3 or TRBV12-4 with TRBJ2-7; D is possibly TRBD1 or TRBD2 (5 bases each). The CDR3 is 17 amino acids. Trimming shortened V by 1 base and J by 2 bases, and 18 bases separated the two germline ends. CDR3 sequence reads: CASSLVTGTESPYEQYF. The DNA for the CDR3 is TGTGCCAGCAGTTTAGTAACCGGGACCGAGAGCCCCTACGAGCAGTACTTC.

This clonotype was recorded at least ten times. This chain connects TRBV27 to TRBJ2-7; 14 bases agree with TRBD2. Trimming took 5 bases from V and 3 from J; bases not matched to a gene: 18. This CDR3 is 20 amino acids long. Germline V gives CDR1 MNHEY, CDR2 SMNVEV (reference sequence). This CDR3 reads CASSPLIHRTSGRSSYEQYF. The CDR3 bases are TGTGCCAGCAGTCCCCTCATCCACCGGACTAGCGGGAGGTCTAGCTACGAGCAGTACTTC.